Only a few counts were recorded for the clone carrying this T cell receptor beta chain. Its antigen is still unknown. This record belongs to a study of OX40 agonist ivuxolimab in advanced cancers. The CDR3 consists of 17 residues. Germline V gene sequence: CDR1 SGHDT, CDR2 YYEEEE. Trimming pared 1 base from V and 0 bases from J, leaving 13 bases between. This table comes from immunoSEQ multiplex PCR, and its TCRdb copy is limited to in-frame clones, with some not included. The repertoire holds about 68,000 clones, with approximately 87% as singletons. General study results and limits: The average count of expanded clones was higher among CD8+ T cells than among CD4+. Researchers did not determine the expanded peripheral T cells' antigen specificity.

The rearrangement links TRBV5-6 to TRBJ1-4; D is unresolved. The clonotype was recovered from an adult with an advanced solid tumor such as melanoma, head and neck, liver or kidney cancer. The sequenced sample was CD4+ or CD8+ T cells sorted from blood, obtained in a trial of the OX40 agonist ivuxolimab. The CDR3 loop is CASSLWETDATNEKLFF. As DNA, the CDR3 is TGTGCCAGCAGCTTGTGGGAGACGGATGCAACTAATGAAAAACTGTTTTTT.